These 8 T cell receptor beta chains were all obtained from the same sample, sequenced in a study of T cell responses to AZD1222 COVID-19 vaccine (dated by TCRdb to the early 2020s). What the time point label conveys for this sample: baseline before first vaccination. The library was generated by the immunoSEQ multiplex PCR assay. The source is immuneACCESS, and TCRdb retained only in-frame sequences with V and J called. Part of the clones is not carried over; for the studies checked, unresolved V genes explain less than half of this, and the remainder is unexplained. The sample includes around 160,000 clones, with 85% to 95% observed a single time. Approximately 0.64% of the sample lies in the top ten. The sample was peripheral blood, taken on day 0 of AZD1222 vaccination. These receptors were obtained from an adult in good health.

The CDR3 DNA reads TGTGCCAGCAGCTCTTCTAGCTCAGATACGCAGTATTTT. This encodes CASSSSSSDTQYF. V and J are TRBV7-9 and TRBJ2-3; D is possibly TRBD2 (5 bases). The germline V and J ends were trimmed by 4 bases and 4 bases, with 9 bases remaining between them. CDR3 length equals 13 residues. Germline loops: CDR1 SEHNR, CDR2 FQNEAQ (reference sequence).

This clone came up once. V gene TRBV10-3 combines with J gene TRBJ2-2; the D is unclear. With 8 bases removed from V and 3 bases from J, the gap between germline ends came to 7 bases. The CDR3 contains 12 residues. Germline loops: CDR1 ENHRY, CDR2 SYGVKD. The CDR3 DNA sequence: TGTGCCATCCGACTGGACACCGGGGAGCTGTTTTTT. Translation gives CAIRLDTGELFF.

This clone was seen more than once but under ten times. The V gene is TRBV7-9, the J gene TRBJ1-4, with D tentatively TRBD1 (5 bases). The length of the CDR3 is 15 residues. The germline V and J ends were trimmed by 3 bases and 0 bases, with 8 bases remaining between them. Germline CDR1 SEHNR, CDR2 FQNEAQ (reference sequence). CDR3 nucleotide sequence: TGTGCCAGCAGCTTCGACAGTACAACTAATGAAAAACTGTTTTTT. Protein sequence: CASSFDSTTNEKLFF.

The V gene is TRBV27, the J gene TRBJ2-2; D is uncertain. Deletions cut 4 bases from V and 1 base from J, with 7 bases between. The germline V gene encodes CDR1 MNHEY and CDR2 SMNVEV (reference sequence). This CDR3 spans 14 amino acids. In DNA, the CDR3 is TGTGCCAGCAGTTCATGGGGGAACACCGGGGAGCTGTTTTTT. Its translation is CASSSWGNTGELFF.

J is TRBJ1-1 and V is TRBV2, with D possibly being TRBD1 (5 bases). The CDR3 length is 16 residues. V dropped 7 bases and J dropped 6 bases, with 24 bases sitting between them. In germline, CDR1 is SNHLY, CDR2 FYNNEI. Here the CDR3 reads CASTLGWEGRKAEAFF. CDR3 DNA sequence: TGTGCCAGCACCCTTGGGTGGGAGGGGCGAAAGGCTGAAGCTTTCTTT.

The chain couples TRBV5-1 to TRBJ1-1; 9 bases match TRBD1. The CDR3 covers 15 residues. Trimming cost V 4 bases and J 4 bases; bases outside gene matches: 8. The germline V gene encodes CDR1 SGHRS and CDR2 YFSETQ. CDR3 in DNA: TGCGCCAGCAGCCTAACGGGACAGGGAATCACTGAAGCTTTCTTT. It translates to CASSLTGQGITEAFF. Supplemented by reference TRBV5-1 and TRBJ1-1, the full variable domain reads KAGVTQTPRYLIKTRGQQVTLSCSPISGHRSVSWYQQTPGQGLQFLFEYFSETQRNKGNFPGRFSGRQFSNSRSEMNVSTLELGDSALYLCASSLTGQGITEAFFGQGTRLTVV.

This clone was found a few times. CDR3 amino acids: CASSRSGRFGYEQYF. The CDR3 DNA follows: TGTGCCAGCAGCCGTAGCGGGAGGTTTGGCTACGAGCAGTACTTC. This sequence joins TRBV28 and TRBJ2-7, with 10 nucleotides matching TRBD2. V lost 6 bases and J lost 3; bases outside the gene matches: 8. This CDR3 is built from 15 residues. CDR1 and CDR2 (germline): MDHEN, SYDVKM.

The chain links TRBV6-4 to TRBJ1-6; D remains ambiguous. The CDR3 is made up of 12 amino acids. Per the germline V gene, CDR1 is MRHNA and CDR2 is SNTAGT. The chain's CDR3 is CPNKARRAPLHF. The DNA of the CDR3 is TGTCCCAACAAAGCCCGAAGAGCACCCCTCCACTTT.